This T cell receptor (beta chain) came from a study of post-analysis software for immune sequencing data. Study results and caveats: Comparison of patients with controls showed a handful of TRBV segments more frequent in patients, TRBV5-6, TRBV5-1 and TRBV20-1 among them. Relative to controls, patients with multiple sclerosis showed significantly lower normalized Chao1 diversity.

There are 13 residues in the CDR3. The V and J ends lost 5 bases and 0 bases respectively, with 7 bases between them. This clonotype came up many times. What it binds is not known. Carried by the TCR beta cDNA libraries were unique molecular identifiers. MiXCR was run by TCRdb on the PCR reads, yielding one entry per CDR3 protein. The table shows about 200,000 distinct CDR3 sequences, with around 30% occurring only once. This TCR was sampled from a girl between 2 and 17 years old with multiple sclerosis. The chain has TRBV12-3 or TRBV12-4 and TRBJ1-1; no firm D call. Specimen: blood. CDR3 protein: CASSKTVNTEAFF. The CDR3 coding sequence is TGTGCCAGCAGTAAGACTGTGAACACTGAAGCTTTCTTT.